This T cell receptor beta chain was captured by sequencing in a study of blood T cells in healthy people across ages. A J-beta primer mix and a sample-barcoded 5' primer were used in a second PCR of about 7 to 12 cycles. TCRdb independently ran MiXCR on the 5' RACE reads; one entry per CDR3 protein. The sample yields around 780,000 distinct CDR3 sequences, roughly 24% seen once. V was trimmed by 5 bases and J by 2 bases, leaving 14 bases between them. The CDR3 is made up of 15 amino acids. Germline V gene lookup returns CDR1 SGHTA and CDR2 FQGTGA. The same data also contributed to another study, on T cells of mothers and their children. Turning to that study: The data showed no persistent microchimeric T cell clones.

Sequenced material: blood. The chain joins TRBV7-3 to TRBJ2-3; possibly TRBD2 for D (6 bases). The source of this sequence is a boy younger than 18 in good health. Here the CDR3 reads CASSATGLTTDTQYF. CDR3 DNA: TGTGCCAGCAGCGCGACGGGACTCACCACAGATACGCAGTATTTT.